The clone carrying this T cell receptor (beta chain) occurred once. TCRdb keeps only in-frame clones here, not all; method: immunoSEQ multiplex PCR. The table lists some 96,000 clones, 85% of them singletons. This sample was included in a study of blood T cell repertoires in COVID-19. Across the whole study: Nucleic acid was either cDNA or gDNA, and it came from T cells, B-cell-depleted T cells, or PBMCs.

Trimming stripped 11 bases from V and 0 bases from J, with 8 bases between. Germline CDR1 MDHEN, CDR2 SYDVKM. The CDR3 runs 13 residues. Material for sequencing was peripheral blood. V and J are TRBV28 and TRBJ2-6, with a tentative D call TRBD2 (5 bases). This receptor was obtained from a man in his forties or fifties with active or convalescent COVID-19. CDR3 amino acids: CAEGSSGANVLTF. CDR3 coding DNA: TGTGCCGAAGGGAGCTCTGGGGCCAACGTCCTGACTTTC.